The clone carrying this TCR beta chain occurred many times. The antigen remains unidentified. As TCR cDNA was made by 5'RACE template switching, a universal primer site and UMIs were added. MiXCR, run by TCRdb on the 5' RACE reads, gives a single entry per CDR3 protein. There are just under 600,000 distinct CDR3 sequences in the sample; roughly 13% occur only once, and about 14% lies in the top ten. The CDR3 spans 14 residues. The germline V gene encodes CDR1 MNHNS and CDR2 SASEGT. V lost 9 bases and J 4 bases, leaving 13 bases between the germline ends. The data were taken from a study of T cells after yellow fever vaccination. Study-level findings and limits: Just a small share of clonotypes turned up in the CD4 compartment as well as the CD8 compartment. The presence of abundant clonotypes contaminating from the bulk population was possible in FACS-sorted repertoires.

This sequence joins TRBV6-1 and TRBJ2-6; D unclear. The clonotype comes from a man in his thirties or forties who received the YFV17D yellow fever vaccine. The source was PBMCs, collected on the day of the yellow fever booster vaccination. The CDR3, as DNA: TGTGCCAGTTCGTTAGTCTCCGGGGCCAACGTCCTGACTTTC. It yields the protein CASSLVSGANVLTF.